Listed here is a single T cell receptor beta chain. The entry originates in a study of blood T cell repertoires in COVID-19. Study summary: Collection of acute and convalescent COVID-19 samples took place in the United States, Italy and Spain. T cells, B-cell-depleted T cells, or PBMCs provided the cDNA or gDNA that served as material.

CDR1 is MDHEN, CDR2 SYDVKM, per germline. The CDR3 covers 15 residues. V gave up 4 bases and J gave up 0 bases, with 9 bases separating them. Under the authors' procedure: Amplified reference gene primers provided the basis for estimating nucleated cell counts. The data were produced by immunoSEQ multiplex PCR, yet TCRdb's version contains in-frame clones alone and is incomplete. V and J calls and clone size are given by that table; D and trimming were obtained from the DNA. The repertoire has about 100,000 clones, approximately 80% of them found once; the top ten carry 9.5% to 13%. This rearrangement joins TRBV28 to TRBJ1-4, with D possibly being TRBD1 (5 bases). This TCR was recovered from an older woman with acute or convalescent COVID-19. The sample was peripheral blood. The CDR3 DNA reads as TGTGCCAGCAGTTCCCCGGGGGCAACTAATGAAAAACTGTTTTTT. This translates into CASSSPGATNEKLFF. Filled out from reference TRBV28 and TRBJ1-4, the complete variable domain reads DVKVTQSSRYLVKRTGEKVFLECVQDMDHENMFWYRQDPGLGLRLIYFSYDVKMKEKGDIPEGYSVSREKKERFSLILESASTNQTSMYLCASSSPGATNEKLFFGSGTQLSVL.